The next 25 T cell receptor beta chains were all read from a single sample in a study of blood T cell repertoires in COVID-19. Some clones are missing from TCRdb's copy, which holds only in-frame ones; the method was immunoSEQ multiplex PCR. The data show around 140,000 clones, about nine tenths seen once. Sequenced input: PBMCs or T cells enriched from blood (not recorded which). Receptor source: a man in his sixties who had recovered from COVID-19.

Note on this clone: A junction boundary mismatches the germline segment, possibly from a read error. This chain connects TRBV28 to TRBJ1-1; no reliable D call. Germline CDR1 and CDR2: MDHEN and SYDVKM. The CDR3 has 12 amino acids. In nucleotides, the CDR3 is TGTGCCAGCAGTTCGGCTAACAGTGAAGCTTTCTTT. The encoded protein is CASSSANSEAFF.

The V and J genes are TRBV5-6 and TRBJ2-3, with 12 positions matching TRBD2. Germline V CDR1 and CDR2: SGHDT, YYEEEE. This CDR3 region has 19 residues. The trim removed 4 bases at V and 0 bases at J, leaving 12 bases unmatched. The CDR3 region is CASSGLGLAGGASTDTQYF. The CDR3 coding sequence is TGTGCCAGCAGCGGTTTGGGTCTAGCGGGGGGGGCGAGCACAGATACGCAGTATTTT.

The gene calls are TRBV20-1 and TRBJ1-2; no definite D call. V was cut by 3 bases and J by 4 bases, with 12 bases left in between. The CDR3 has 13 amino acids. Germline V gene data show CDR1 as DFQATT and CDR2 as SNEGSKA (reference sequence). CDR3 DNA: TGCAGTGCTAGTGGTCCAGATCTCTATGGCTACACCTTC. Protein product: CSASGPDLYGYTF.

The gene calls are TRBV7-9 and TRBJ2-7; D is possibly TRBD2 (6 bases). Trimming shortened V by 5 bases and J by 6 bases, and 17 bases separated the two germline ends. The CDR3 totals 14 residues. CDR1 is SEHNR and CDR2 is FQNEAQ in the germline V gene (reference sequence). In DNA form, the CDR3 reads TGTGCCAGCAGCCTTCTAGCGTCTCAGGGCGAGCAGTACTTC. This sequence encodes CASSLLASQGEQYF.

The chain recombines TRBV2 with TRBJ1-5; TRBD1 matches at 11 bases. Trimming took 6 bases from V and 6 from J; bases not matched to a gene: 7. Germline V lookup: CDR1 SNHLY, CDR2 FYNNEI. The CDR3 has 15 residues. The CDR3 reads CASRSGQGVGQPQHF. CDR3 DNA sequence: TGTGCCAGCAGATCGGGACAGGGGGTGGGTCAGCCCCAGCATTTT.

V and J are TRBV5-4 and TRBJ1-2; 7 bases are a match to TRBD1. J was trimmed by 5 bases and V by 2 bases; bases with no gene match: 3. The length of the CDR3 is 13 residues. Per the germline V gene, CDR1 is SGHNT and CDR2 is YYREEE (reference sequence). The CDR3 protein is CASSFRTGYGYTF. CDR3 in DNA: TGTGCCAGCAGCTTCCGGACAGGATATGGCTACACCTTC.

This clone has just one count. The CDR3 end shows no conserved phenylalanine or tryptophan, and so a read error is likely. Because the CDR3's place on the DNA is in doubt, the DNA is left out and the CDR3 is given as listed by TCRdb. V gene TRBV20-1 combines with J gene TRBJ2-7; the table names TRBD2, a call not compared with the DNA. Inclusive of both ends, the CDR3 amounts to 11 amino acids. Germline lookup yields CDR1 DFQATT and CDR2 SNEGSKA (reference sequence). CDR3 protein: CSTYYEGVNLL.

The genes are TRBV19 and TRBJ1-2, with no clear D. The CDR3 runs to 11 residues. The germline V and J ends were trimmed by 8 bases and 5 bases, with 9 bases remaining between them. Germline CDR1 and CDR2: LNHDA and SQIVND (reference sequence). DNA for the CDR3: TGTGCCAGTTCTTTCGTGTATGGCTACACCTTC. Translating it yields CASSFVYGYTF.

V is TRBV27 and J is TRBJ2-2; tentative D call: TRBD2 (6 bases). Germline CDR1 is MNHEY and CDR2 is SMNVEV (reference sequence). The CDR3 runs 13 residues. With 2 bases removed from V and 9 bases from J, the gap between germline ends came to 10 bases. In nucleotides, the CDR3 is TGTGCCAGCAGTTTAATCGGGACTTGGGAGCTGTTTTTT. It translates to CASSLIGTWELFF.

This sequence joins TRBV4-2 and TRBJ1-6; D remains unclear. The V and J ends lost 6 bases and 8 bases respectively, with 20 bases between them. Per the germline V gene, CDR1 is LGHNA and CDR2 is YNFKEQ. This CDR3 is built from 16 residues. CDR3 in DNA: TGTGCCAGCAGGCTAGGAACCGGGTCCGGGGATTCACCCCTCCACTTT. Translated: CASRLGTGSGDSPLHF.

The chain links TRBV28 to TRBJ2-2; 8 bases match TRBD2. Germline CDR1 reads MDHEN; CDR2 reads SYDVKM. J gave up 5 bases and V 2 bases, and 10 bases lay outside the gene matches. This CDR3 contains 17 residues. CDR3 protein: CASSLDVGGARTGELFF. Here the CDR3 DNA reads TGTGCCAGCAGTTTAGATGTCGGGGGGGCGCGGACCGGGGAGCTGTTTTTT.

This rearrangement joins TRBV3-1 (or the pseudogene TRBV3-2) to TRBJ2-7; no clear D. The CDR3 is 14 amino acids. V gave up 3 bases and J gave up 5 bases, with 14 bases separating them. From germline, CDR1 is LGHDT and CDR2 YNNKEL (reference sequence). The CDR3 is CASSQQTPLDEQYF. The CDR3 DNA follows: TGTGCCAGCAGCCAGCAAACTCCTCTGGACGAGCAGTACTTC.

The chain joins TRBV7-9 to TRBJ1-1, with 7 bases fitting TRBD1. Germline CDR1 SEHNR, CDR2 FQNEAQ (reference sequence). Trimming took 4 bases from V and 7 from J; bases not matched to a gene: 12. CDR3 size: 15 residues. The DNA of the CDR3 is TGTGCCAGCAGCTCAACTTCCCTGGGACAGATTGAAGCTTTCTTT. It specifies CASSSTSLGQIEAFF. Drawing the rest from reference TRBV7-9 and TRBJ1-1, the complete variable domain is DTGVSQNPRHKITKRGQNVTFRCDPISEHNRLYWYRQTLGQGPEFLTYFQNEAQLEKSRLLSDRFSAERPKGSFSTLEIQRTEQGDSAMYLCASSSTSLGQIEAFFGQGTRLTVV.

The rearrangement links TRBV28 to TRBJ2-7; 8 bases line up with TRBD1. With V trimmed by 8 bases and J by 4 bases, 13 bases remained unmatched. This CDR3 contains 15 residues. Germline CDR1 is MDHEN and CDR2 is SYDVKM. The CDR3 coding sequence is TGTGCCAGCCGGGGACCGGGCAGGGGGCAGTACGAGCAGTACTTC. This sequence encodes CASRGPGRGQYEQYF.

The chain combines TRBV5-1 with TRBJ1-4; no clear D gene. The CDR3 is 14 residues long. Between the trimmed V and J ends, which lost 2 bases and 7 bases, there was a span of 12 bases. In germline, CDR1 is SGHRS, CDR2 YFSETQ. The CDR3 sequence is CASSFGSASEKLFF. Here the CDR3 DNA reads TGCGCCAGCAGCTTCGGGTCAGCGAGTGAAAAACTGTTTTTT. The full variable domain, rest sourced from reference TRBV5-1 and TRBJ1-4, is KAGVTQTPRYLIKTRGQQVTLSCSPISGHRSVSWYQQTPGQGLQFLFEYFSETQRNKGNFPGRFSGRQFSNSRSEMNVSTLELGDSALYLCASSFGSASEKLFFGSGTQLSVL.

The chain is built from TRBV6-6 and TRBJ2-1, with 10 bases identical to TRBD2. The germline V gene has CDR1 MNHNY and CDR2 SVGAGI (reference sequence). There are 14 residues in the CDR3. After removal of 5 bases from V and 16 bases from J, the junction contained 14 bases not matched to a gene. The CDR3 sequence: CASSKSGGASWEFF. The CDR3 bases are TGTGCCAGCAGTAAAAGCGGGGGGGCTTCATGGGAATTCTTC.

This clone was observed once. The chain has TRBV11-2 and TRBJ1-1; D not resolved. The CDR3 extends over 13 amino acids. Per the germline V gene, CDR1 is SGHAT and CDR2 is FQNNGV. Trimming removed 4 bases at V and 6 bases at J, with 12 bases between. CDR3 in amino acids: CASSSDEGAEAFF. In DNA form, the CDR3 reads TGTGCCAGCAGCTCAGACGAGGGCGCTGAAGCTTTCTTT. Using reference TRBV11-2 and TRBJ1-1 for the parts outside the CDR3, the full variable domain is EAGVAQSPRYKIIEKRQSVAFWCNPISGHATLYWYQQILGQGPKLLIQFQNNGVVDDSQLPKDRFSAERLKGVDSTLKIQPAKLEDSAVYLCASSSDEGAEAFFGQGTRLTVV.

The chain is built from TRBV14 and TRBJ2-3; TRBD2 matches 14 bases. The germline V gene encodes CDR1 SGHDN and CDR2 FVKESK. The CDR3 is 17 amino acids. With V trimmed by 4 bases and J by 2 bases, 5 bases remained unmatched. The chain's CDR3 is CASSPMGLAGATDTQYF. The CDR3, as DNA: TGTGCCAGCAGCCCAATGGGACTAGCGGGAGCCACAGATACGCAGTATTTT.

The chain combines TRBV10-3 with TRBJ1-3; tentative D call: TRBD1 (6 bases). CDR3 length: 13 residues. The V end was cut by 6 bases, the J end by 1 base, with 7 bases between. In germline, CDR1 is ENHRY, CDR2 SYGVKD. This CDR3 reads CAIRGQSGNTIYF. The DNA of the CDR3 is TGTGCCATCAGAGGACAGTCTGGAAACACCATATATTTT.

The J gene is TRBJ2-1, the V gene TRBV3-1 (or the pseudogene TRBV3-2), with D possibly TRBD1 on 5 matching bases. CDR3 size: 14 residues. The V gene's germline CDR1 is LGHDT and CDR2 YNNKEL (reference sequence). Trimming pared 4 bases from V and 8 bases from J, leaving 15 bases between. The CDR3 is CASSPASRADEQFF. The CDR3 DNA follows: TGTGCCAGCAGCCCAGCTTCCAGGGCGGATGAGCAGTTCTTC.

The V and J genes are TRBV27 and TRBJ1-1; D remains unclear. The CDR3 runs 18 residues. Trimming removed 0 bases from V and 3 bases from J, with 20 bases in between. Germline CDR1 reads MNHEY; CDR2 reads SMNVEV (reference sequence). The CDR3 sequence: CASSLSISQIPWHTEAFF. CDR3 in DNA: TGTGCCAGCAGTTTATCGATAAGTCAGATCCCTTGGCACACTGAAGCTTTCTTT.

This chain joins TRBV30 and TRBJ1-6; no clear D. The CDR3 has 13 amino acids. Germline assignment: CDR1 GTSNPN and CDR2 SVGIG (reference sequence). The V end was cut by 2 bases, the J end by 7 bases, with 9 bases between. The CDR3 reads CAWSTSQNSPLHF. In nucleotides, the CDR3 is TGTGCCTGGAGTACCTCTCAGAATTCACCCCTCCACTTT.

The J gene is TRBJ1-2, the V gene TRBV14; D is unclear. The CDR3 extends over 13 amino acids. V was trimmed by 1 base and J by 3 bases, leaving 6 bases between them. The germline V gene has CDR1 SGHDN and CDR2 FVKESK. CDR3 in DNA: TGTGCCAGCAGCCAAGCTATTGACTATGGCTACACCTTC. This sequence encodes CASSQAIDYGYTF. The complete variable domain, with remaining parts taken from reference TRBV14 and TRBJ1-2, reads EAGVTQFPSHSVIEKGQTVTLRCDPISGHDNLYWYRRVMGKEIKFLLHFVKESKQDESGMPNNRFLAERTGGTYSTLKVQPAELEDSGVYFCASSQAIDYGYTFGSGTRLTVV.

This chain uses TRBV6-5 with TRBJ2-2, with D tentatively TRBD1 (5 bases). The CDR3 totals 15 residues. The V gene's germline CDR1 is MNHEY and CDR2 SVGAGI. The V end was cut by 7 bases, the J end by 9 bases, with 21 bases between. The CDR3 coding sequence is TGTGCCAGCATTGGGTGGCAGGGTCGTCTTTGGGAGCTGTTTTTT. It encodes CASIGWQGRLWELFF.

The chain recombines TRBV27 with TRBJ2-7; 7 bases match TRBD2. The CDR3 consists of 13 residues. From germline, CDR1 is MNHEY and CDR2 SMNVEV (reference sequence). The trim removed 6 bases at V and 6 bases at J, leaving 8 bases unmatched. The CDR3, as DNA: TGTGCCAGCAGGGGGGGAGGGCAACGCGAGCAGTACTTC. As protein: CASRGGGQREQYF.